A selection of T cell receptor beta chains follows, all from one sample in a study of T cell repertoires in ileal Crohn's disease. Measured with immunoSEQ multiplex PCR; TCRdb has only the in-frame clones, and not every one. The repertoire has roughly 4,200 clones, roughly 79% of them found once; the top ten carry roughly 7.4%. Material for sequencing was ileal tissue. These receptors were taken from an adult with Crohn's disease. Each CDR3 is given with its conserved first and last residue. D genes are given only for firm matches. Part of the rows lack a size; the others show once, few, many or a class for expanded clones.

size: few
J: TRBJ2-5
V: TRBV18
D: -
DNA: TGTGCCAGCTCACCGAGCACCCAAGAGACCCAGTACTTC
CDR3: CASSPSTQETQYF

size: -
J: TRBJ1-5
V: TRBV18
D: TRBD1
DNA: TGTGCCAGCTCACCAACAGGGGCAAATCAGCCCCAGCATTTT
CDR3: CASSPTGANQPQHF

size: -
J: TRBJ1-4
V: TRBV6-6
D: -
DNA: TGTGCCAGCAGCTTACAGGGAACGTCTAATGAAAAACTGTTTTTT
CDR3: CASSLQGTSNEKLFF

size: -
J: TRBJ1-2
V: TRBV5-1
D: -
DNA: TGCGCCAGCAGGGACGGGATTAACTATGGCTACACCTTC
CDR3: CASRDGINYGYTF

size: -
J: TRBJ2-5
V: TRBV29-1
D: TRBD1
DNA: TGCAGCGTGGGACAGGGACAAGAGACCCAGTACTTC
CDR3: CSVGQGQETQYF

size: -
J: TRBJ2-2
V: TRBV9
D: TRBD1
DNA: TGTGCCAGCAGCGTAGCTTCAGGGGGCACCGGGGAGCTGTTTTTT
CDR3: CASSVASGGTGELFF

size: -
J: TRBJ2-7
V: TRBV7-9
D: TRBD2
DNA: TGTGCCAGCAGCAATCTAGCGGCGGACTACGAGCAGTACTTC
CDR3: CASSNLAADYEQYF

size: -
J: TRBJ1-6
V: TRBV5-1
D: -
DNA: TGCGCCAGCAGCTTGGGGGTTTCGGTACGAGTTAATTCACCCCTCCACTTT
CDR3: CASSLGVSVRVNSPLHF

size: -
J: TRBJ1-2
V: TRBV7-2
D: -
DNA: TGTGCCAGCAGCTTGAGGGGGGAGGGGTATGGCTACACCTTC
CDR3: CASSLRGEGYGYTF

size: -
J: TRBJ1-4
V: TRBV7-2
D: -
DNA: TGTGCCAGCAGCTCGGGGAGGGGGAATGAAAAACTGTTTTTT
CDR3: CASSSGRGNEKLFF

size: few
J: TRBJ1-4
V: TRBV18
D: TRBD1
DNA: TGTGCCAGCTCACCACCGGCCACAGGGGTTCGGGAAAAACTGTTTTTT
CDR3: CASSPPATGVREKLFF

size: once
J: TRBJ2-7
V: TRBV5-4
D: TRBD1
DNA: TGTGCCAGCAGCGAAAAGGGGACAGGGACCTACGAGCAGTACTTC
CDR3: CASSEKGTGTYEQYF

size: -
J: TRBJ2-6
V: TRBV9
D: TRBD2
DNA: TGTGCCAGCAGCGGAGGACTAGCGGGAGAAATTCCCGGGGCCAACGTCCTGACTTTC
CDR3: CASSGGLAGEIPGANVLTF

size: -
J: TRBJ2-7
V: TRBV5-1
D: TRBD1
DNA: TGCGCCAGCAGCAAACGGTCCGGGGGGACAGGGGGTTACGAGCAGTACTTC
CDR3: CASSKRSGGTGGYEQYF

size: -
J: TRBJ1-2
V: TRBV29-1
D: -
DNA: TGCAGCGTTGAAGTGGCGACAGACCTCTATGGCTACACCTTC
CDR3: CSVEVATDLYGYTF

size: -
J: TRBJ2-7
V: TRBV14
D: -
DNA: TGTGCCAGCAGCCAAGGTCGAGGGTCGGAGGTTTGGGTGGGCGAGCAGTACTTC
CDR3: CASSQGRGSEVWVGEQYF